This T cell receptor (beta chain) was captured in a study of T-cell reconstitution after alpha-beta-depleted transplantation in children. Construction of the TCRbeta library involved unique molecular identifiers. Each CDR3 protein is one row after TCRdb ran MiXCR on the PCR reads. The table lists about 240,000 distinct CDR3 sequences, about 25% of them singletons. This clonotype came up many times. Germline CDR1 DFQATT, CDR2 SNEGSKA (reference sequence). The CDR3 loop spans 13 amino acids. V was pared by 7 bases and J by 1 base, with 12 bases between. The input for sequencing was PBMCs, taken before TCRalphabeta/CD19-depleted stem cell transplant. The TCR comes from a girl aged 2 to 10 with Fanconi anemia, due to receive a stem cell transplant. The rearrangement uses TRBV20-1 and TRBJ2-3; D unclear. The CDR3 is CSVLWRGTDTQYF. In DNA form, the CDR3 reads TGCAGTGTTTTGTGGCGAGGCACAGATACGCAGTATTTT.